These 27 T cell receptor beta chains share one sample of origin, sequenced in a study of blood T cell repertoires in COVID-19. The method was immunoSEQ multiplex PCR; TCRdb's version includes in-frame clones alone and lacks a portion of them. This sample has about 140,000 clones, with 88% found just once. The sample comprised peripheral blood. The receptor source for this set is a human donor in a cohort sampled during active COVID-19.

This clone came up a few times. The chain links TRBV5-8 to TRBJ2-7; 9 bases are a match to TRBD1. Per germline, CDR1 SGHTS and CDR2 YDEGEE. The V segment lost 3 bases and the J segment 7 bases; nucleotides outside the gene matches: 11. The CDR3 sequence is 15 residues long. The CDR3: CASSYQRDRVGEQYF. The CDR3, as DNA: TGTGCCAGCAGCTACCAACGGGACAGGGTGGGGGAGCAGTACTTC.

This clone was seen a single time. V usage is TRBV30 and J usage is TRBJ2-5, with 7 bases that match TRBD1. J lost 5 bases, V lost 2 bases, and 5 bases had no gene match. This CDR3 is 13 amino acids long. CDR1 is GTSNPN and CDR2 is SVGIG in the germline V gene (reference sequence). The CDR3 loop reads CAWSPLDRETQYF. Here the CDR3 DNA reads TGTGCCTGGAGTCCACTGGACAGGGAGACCCAGTACTTC.

This clone was picked up one time. In DNA form, the CDR3 reads TGTGCCAGCAGCCTGGACAGGGAAACGACCATATATTTT. It encodes CASSLDRETTIYF. The V gene is TRBV7-8, the J gene TRBJ1-3; 8 bases fit TRBD1. Germline trimming cut 5 bases from V and 10 bases from J; bases unmatched to any gene: 7. The CDR3 consists of 13 residues. Germline V gene lookup returns CDR1 SGHVS and CDR2 FQNEAQ.

The chain employs TRBV7-2 and TRBJ2-3; TRBD2 is a possible D gene (7 bases). CDR1 and CDR2 (germline): SGHTA, FQGNSA. With 2 bases removed from V and 6 bases from J, the gap between germline ends came to 18 bases. CDR3 length: 16 residues. As DNA, the CDR3 is TGTGCCAGCAGCTTAAATAGGGGGGGGGCCCCCGATACGCAGTATTTT. It translates to CASSLNRGGAPDTQYF.

CDR3 loop: CASSQGQGAIYGYTF. In DNA, the CDR3 is TGTGCCAGCAGTCAAGGACAGGGGGCGATCTATGGCTACACCTTC. The rearrangement joins TRBV2 to TRBJ1-2; 11 positions match TRBD1. The CDR3 spans 15 residues. V was clipped by 5 bases and J by 4 bases; unmatched bases: 6. Germline V lookup: CDR1 SNHLY, CDR2 FYNNEI.

This CDR3 reads CATSDRGLQAFF. The CDR3, as DNA: TGTGCCACCAGTGATAGGGGGTTGCAAGCTTTCTTT. This chain uses TRBV24-1 with TRBJ1-1, with D possibly matching TRBD1 (6 bases). From germline, CDR1 is KGHDR and CDR2 SFDVKD. The CDR3 covers 12 residues. The V end lost 3 bases, the J end lost 9 bases, and 10 bases lay between the germline ends.

The J gene is TRBJ2-5, the V gene TRBV5-1; 9 positions match TRBD1. V shed 3 bases and J 5 bases; nucleotides not matched to a gene: 5. This CDR3 has 14 residues. Germline-derived CDR1 and CDR2 are SGHRS and YFSETQ. The CDR3 nucleotides read TGCGCCAGCAGCTGGGGACAGGGTAAGGAGACCCAGTACTTC. It is translated as CASSWGQGKETQYF.

This sequence joins TRBV7-2 and TRBJ2-7; D is undetermined. V was clipped by 5 bases and J by 0 bases, with 8 bases between them. The CDR3 covers 13 residues. CDR1 SGHTA and CDR2 FQGNSA come from the germline V gene. CDR3 DNA sequence: TGTGCCAGCAGCATCAGTATCTCCTACGAGCAGTACTTC. Encoded protein: CASSISISYEQYF.

CDR3 nucleotide sequence: TGTGCCAGCAGTGAAGCGAATCGAGTGGGACAGGGGTCCTATGGCTACACCTTC. Translated: CASSEANRVGQGSYGYTF. The chain links TRBV6-1 to TRBJ1-2; 10 nucleotides line up with TRBD1. The CDR3 runs to 18 residues. The V segment lost 0 bases and the J segment 4 bases; nucleotides outside the gene matches: 11. Germline V gives CDR1 MNHNS, CDR2 SASEGT.

The CDR3 DNA follows: TGTGCCAGCGCAAACAGCCTGCAAGAGACCCAGTACTTC. It translates to CASANSLQETQYF. V is TRBV5-4 and J is TRBJ2-5; D uncertain. Germline V gene lookup returns CDR1 SGHNT and CDR2 YYREEE (reference sequence). Trimming cost V 7 bases and J 2 bases, with 12 bases left between them. The CDR3 length is 13 residues. The full variable domain, in which reference TRBV5-4 and TRBJ2-5 provide the parts outside the CDR3, is ETGVTQSPTHLIKTRGQQVTLRCSSQSGHNTVSWYQQALGQGPQFIFQYYREEENGRGNFPPRFSGLQFPNYSSELNVNALELDDSALYLCASANSLQETQYFGPGTRLLVL.

This chain joins TRBV7-2 and TRBJ1-2; D ambiguous. Germline CDR1 is SGHTA and CDR2 is FQGNSA. Trimming took 5 bases from V and 8 from J, leaving 15 bases between them. The CDR3 covers 13 residues. CDR3 amino acids: CASSPSQRVGYTF. CDR3 DNA sequence: TGTGCCAGCAGCCCTAGTCAGAGGGTGGGCTACACCTTC.

The chain recombines TRBV27 with TRBJ2-3; possibly TRBD2 for D (6 bases). CDR1 and CDR2 from the germline V gene are MNHEY and SMNVEV (reference sequence). V gave up 3 bases and J gave up 2 bases, with 15 bases separating them. This CDR3 is built from 16 residues. CDR3: CASSLVAAEHTDTQYF. The CDR3 bases are TGTGCCAGCAGTTTGGTAGCGGCCGAACACACAGATACGCAGTATTTT.

The genes are TRBV30 and TRBJ2-5; a weak D match, TRBD2 (5 bases). The ends were cut back, 1 base at V and 5 bases at J, with 11 bases in the middle. Germline V gene lookup returns CDR1 GTSNPN and CDR2 SVGIG (reference sequence). The CDR3 has 13 amino acids. The CDR3 reads CAWSARVVETQYF. For the CDR3, the DNA is TGTGCCTGGAGTGCGAGGGTAGTGGAGACCCAGTACTTC.

This rearrangement joins TRBV5-4 to TRBJ1-1, with D perhaps TRBD1 (5 bases). V shed 3 bases and J shed 3 bases, with 6 bases lying between them. The length of the CDR3 is 12 residues. The germline V gene encodes CDR1 SGHNT and CDR2 YYREEE (reference sequence). CDR3 region: CASSSGYTEAFF. For the CDR3, the DNA is TGTGCCAGCAGCTCAGGGTACACTGAAGCTTTCTTT.

This clone came up once. The J gene is TRBJ2-6, the V gene TRBV4-1; 8 nucleotides align to TRBD1. In germline, CDR1 is MGHRA, CDR2 YSYEKL. The CDR3 runs 17 residues. J was trimmed by 2 bases and V by 0 bases; bases with no gene match: 3. CDR3 in amino acids: CASSQEVTGAGANVLTF. DNA for the CDR3: TGCGCCAGCAGCCAAGAGGTGACAGGGGCTGGGGCCAACGTCCTGACTTTC.

This clone is a singleton in its sample. The chain is built from TRBV27 and TRBJ2-7; 7 nucleotides agree with TRBD2. The V segment lost 5 bases and the J segment 3 bases; nucleotides outside the gene matches: 4. The CDR3 extends over 13 amino acids. Germline CDR1 reads MNHEY; CDR2 reads SMNVEV (reference sequence). The CDR3 coding sequence is TGTGCCAGCAGTAGCGGGACTATCTACGAGCAGTACTTC. This codes for CASSSGTIYEQYF.

Only a few counts were recorded for this clone. The chain couples TRBV6-5 to TRBJ2-3; 11 nucleotides align to TRBD2. The V segment lost 5 bases and the J segment 3 bases; nucleotides outside the gene matches: 4. This CDR3 contains 15 residues. Germline lookup yields CDR1 MNHEY and CDR2 SVGAGI. CDR3 DNA sequence: TGTGCCAGCAGTCGACTAGCGGGGAGTACAGATACGCAGTATTTT. The encoded protein is CASSRLAGSTDTQYF.

This chain uses TRBV11-2 with TRBJ2-5; D perhaps matches TRBD1 (5 bases). V lost 5 bases and J lost 7, with 14 bases in between. The CDR3 covers 13 residues. In germline, CDR1 is SGHAT, CDR2 FQNNGV. As DNA, the CDR3 is TGTGCCAGCAGCCCAGGGCCTACCACGACCCAGTACTTC. Protein: CASSPGPTTTQYF.

The chain uses TRBV3-1 (or the pseudogene TRBV3-2) and TRBJ2-5; D might be TRBD1 (5 bases). Trimming cost V 0 bases and J 5 bases, with 16 bases left between them. The CDR3 totals 16 residues. CDR1 and CDR2 (germline): LGHDT, YNNKEL (reference sequence). CDR3 DNA sequence: TGTGCCAGCAGCCAAGATCGGGCAGGGATGTGGGAGACCCAGTACTTC. This translates into CASSQDRAGMWETQYF.

Only a few counts were recorded for this clone. This chain uses TRBV27 with TRBJ2-5; TRBD2 is a possible D gene (5 bases). CDR3 length equals 15 residues. Trimming left V 0 bases short and J 10 bases short, with 18 bases between. Germline assignment: CDR1 MNHEY and CDR2 SMNVEV (reference sequence). The CDR3 bases are TGTGCCAGCAGTTTATCGTGGAGTACAGTCGGGGTCCAGTACTTC. This gives the protein CASSLSWSTVGVQYF.

This rearrangement joins TRBV10-3 to TRBJ2-3; no clear D. This CDR3 has 15 amino acids. Germline CDR1 is ENHRY and CDR2 is SYGVKD. V was cut by 4 bases and J by 0 bases, with 11 bases left in between. The CDR3 protein is CAISGRKVSTDTQYF. The CDR3 bases are TGTGCCATCAGTGGGCGGAAGGTTAGCACAGATACGCAGTATTTT.

The chain uses TRBV4-1 and TRBJ2-7; D gene unclear. The CDR3 is made up of 13 amino acids. Deletions cut 5 bases from V and 1 base from J, with 9 bases between. CDR1 is MGHRA and CDR2 is YSYEKL in the germline V gene. CDR3 protein: CASSYTVSYEQYF. Here the CDR3 DNA reads TGCGCCAGCAGCTACACAGTTTCCTACGAGCAGTACTTC.

V and J are TRBV12-3 or TRBV12-4 and TRBJ2-5; D is possibly TRBD1 (6 bases). V gave up 3 bases and J gave up 4 bases, with 9 bases separating them. CDR3 size: 13 residues. The CDR3 region is CASSFGRGETQYF. In nucleotides, the CDR3 is TGTGCCAGCAGTTTTGGCAGGGGAGAGACCCAGTACTTC.

This clone was detected only a few times. The rearrangement links TRBV5-1 to TRBJ2-7, with D perhaps matching TRBD1 (5 bases). The CDR3 extends over 12 amino acids. V lost 7 bases, J lost 1 base, and 9 bases lay in between. The germline V gene encodes CDR1 SGHRS and CDR2 YFSETQ. The DNA for the CDR3 is TGCGCCAGCCGCAGGGATTCCTACGAGCAGTACTTC. Translation gives CASRRDSYEQYF.

The chain combines TRBV6-6 with TRBJ2-7; 7 nucleotides agree with TRBD1. After removal of 8 bases from V and 5 bases from J, the junction contained 6 bases not matched to a gene. The CDR3 totals 12 residues. Germline values: CDR1 MNHNY, CDR2 SVGAGI (reference sequence). The DNA for the CDR3 is TGTGCCAGCCGTGACAGGGACCACGAGCAGTACTTC. Its protein product is CASRDRDHEQYF.

The rearrangement links TRBV6-5 to TRBJ2-7; TRBD1 matches 9 bases. CDR1 MNHEY and CDR2 SVGAGI come from the germline V gene. J gave up 2 bases and V 0 bases, and 5 bases lay outside the gene matches. CDR3 length equals 16 residues. The CDR3 reads CASSYSDRGPAYEQYF. CDR3 DNA: TGTGCCAGCAGTTACTCGGACAGGGGACCGGCCTACGAGCAGTACTTC.

V gene TRBV5-1 combines with J gene TRBJ2-7; 7 positions agree with TRBD1. CDR3 length: 17 residues. CDR1 and CDR2 (germline): SGHRS, YFSETQ. V lost 0 bases, J lost 5 bases, and 14 bases stayed unmatched. CDR3 protein: CASSLDPLLTGPNEQYF. CDR3 nucleotide sequence: TGCGCCAGCAGCTTGGACCCCCTTCTGACAGGGCCCAACGAGCAGTACTTC.